This is a list of T cell receptor beta chains from one sample in a study of shared clonotypes between healthy human individuals. Produced via immunoSEQ multiplex PCR; TCRdb's table is partial and in-frame only. The sample carries fewer than 550,000 clones, about 75% recorded once. Sequenced material: PBMCs. These receptors came from a woman between 35 and 50 years old in good health. Some clones in this sample may be carry-over from other donors' samples. The CDR3 runs from the conserved cysteine through the conserved F or W. D genes are given only for firm matches. Not all rows give a size; the values are once, few, many and, for expanded clones, a class.

v_call: TRBV7-8; d_call: -; clone_size: -; j_call: TRBJ2-5; cdr3_aa: CASSLATDQGRETQYF
v_call: TRBV30; d_call: TRBD1; clone_size: few; j_call: TRBJ2-2; cdr3_aa: CAWSVQGDPRLAGELFF
v_call: TRBV5-4; d_call: -; clone_size: -; j_call: TRBJ1-5; cdr3_aa: CASSQTGTASNSNQPQHF
v_call: TRBV6-1; d_call: -; clone_size: -; j_call: TRBJ1-5; cdr3_aa: CASSESRVPNQPQHF
v_call: TRBV15; d_call: -; clone_size: -; j_call: TRBJ2-5; cdr3_aa: CATSRAASQETQYF
v_call: TRBV7-3; d_call: -; clone_size: -; j_call: TRBJ2-1; cdr3_aa: CASSVTPAAAYNEQFF
v_call: TRBV27; d_call: -; clone_size: -; j_call: TRBJ2-3; cdr3_aa: CASSRAGTDTQYF
v_call: TRBV5-1; d_call: TRBD1; clone_size: -; j_call: TRBJ1-2; cdr3_aa: CASSRDRGLRGRNYGYTF
v_call: TRBV6-6; d_call: -; clone_size: once; j_call: TRBJ1-2; cdr3_aa: CASSYSPANYGYTF
v_call: TRBV30; d_call: -; clone_size: -; j_call: TRBJ1-4; cdr3_aa: CAWSVNAGYNEKLFF
v_call: TRBV6-1; d_call: -; clone_size: -; j_call: TRBJ2-7; cdr3_aa: CASSRPGTYEQYF
v_call: TRBV5-1; d_call: -; clone_size: -; j_call: TRBJ2-1; cdr3_aa: CASSWDVYNEQFF
v_call: TRBV2; d_call: -; clone_size: -; j_call: TRBJ2-5; cdr3_aa: CASNRAQETQYF
v_call: TRBV5-1; d_call: -; clone_size: few; j_call: TRBJ2-7; cdr3_aa: CASSPWGQGEQYF
v_call: TRBV6-1; d_call: -; clone_size: few; j_call: TRBJ1-3; cdr3_aa: CASSEFFLLGNTIYF
v_call: TRBV30; d_call: -; clone_size: many; j_call: TRBJ1-1; cdr3_aa: CAWSPLGGARVTEAFF
v_call: TRBV4-2; d_call: TRBD2; clone_size: -; j_call: TRBJ2-3; cdr3_aa: CASSQFGLESTDTQYF
v_call: TRBV11-2; d_call: TRBD2; clone_size: -; j_call: TRBJ2-1; cdr3_aa: CASSLDGLGANEQFF
v_call: TRBV4-1; d_call: -; clone_size: -; j_call: TRBJ2-1; cdr3_aa: CASRPTGRNEQFF
v_call: TRBV7-6; d_call: -; clone_size: -; j_call: TRBJ2-2; cdr3_aa: CASSLGGDTGELFF
v_call: TRBV11-2; d_call: -; clone_size: -; j_call: TRBJ2-1; cdr3_aa: CASHSGYNEQFF
v_call: TRBV5-1; d_call: TRBD1; clone_size: -; j_call: TRBJ2-3; cdr3_aa: CASSIRQGQDTQYF
v_call: TRBV4-1; d_call: TRBD1; clone_size: once; j_call: TRBJ1-2; cdr3_aa: CASSQGPGTGGRGYGYTF
v_call: TRBV29-1; d_call: -; clone_size: once; j_call: TRBJ2-2; cdr3_aa: CSVEISTGELFF
v_call: TRBV7-9; d_call: -; clone_size: -; j_call: TRBJ2-3; cdr3_aa: CASNLQGADTQYF
v_call: TRBV28; d_call: TRBD2; clone_size: -; j_call: TRBJ2-7; cdr3_aa: CASSSGLAGREQYF
v_call: TRBV6-6; d_call: -; clone_size: few; j_call: TRBJ2-7; cdr3_aa: CASSYRYEQYF
v_call: TRBV7-3; d_call: -; clone_size: -; j_call: TRBJ2-5; cdr3_aa: CASSLHPVETQYF
v_call: TRBV27; d_call: -; clone_size: -; j_call: TRBJ2-3; cdr3_aa: CASSLLRDNTDTQYF
v_call: TRBV27; d_call: -; clone_size: once; j_call: TRBJ1-1; cdr3_aa: CASTGGQGWTEAFF
v_call: TRBV5-4; d_call: TRBD1; clone_size: few; j_call: TRBJ1-1; cdr3_aa: CASSRGGNTEAFF
v_call: TRBV5-1; d_call: TRBD1; clone_size: few; j_call: TRBJ1-1; cdr3_aa: CASSSGQGAEAFF
v_call: TRBV10-3; d_call: -; clone_size: once; j_call: TRBJ2-3; cdr3_aa: CAISPGDTQYF
v_call: TRBV7-2; d_call: -; clone_size: -; j_call: TRBJ1-3; cdr3_aa: CASSVDSGPGNTIYF
v_call: TRBV19; d_call: -; clone_size: few; j_call: TRBJ1-1; cdr3_aa: CASSIGGNTEAFF
v_call: TRBV7-2; d_call: TRBD1; clone_size: -; j_call: TRBJ1-2; cdr3_aa: CASSLVTGGQGAGYTF
v_call: TRBV5-1; d_call: -; clone_size: -; j_call: TRBJ2-7; cdr3_aa: CASSPGRHPYEQYF
v_call: TRBV4-3; d_call: TRBD1; clone_size: -; j_call: TRBJ1-4; cdr3_aa: CASSHLQGANEKLFF
v_call: TRBV7-3; d_call: -; clone_size: -; j_call: TRBJ2-3; cdr3_aa: CASSPQARSHTQYF
v_call: TRBV5-1; d_call: -; clone_size: -; j_call: TRBJ2-4; cdr3_aa: CASSLMAEENIQYF
v_call: TRBV6-5; d_call: -; clone_size: -; j_call: TRBJ1-1; cdr3_aa: CASSRFLEAFF
v_call: TRBV5-1; d_call: -; clone_size: -; j_call: TRBJ2-3; cdr3_aa: CASSSYQAGQDTQYF
v_call: TRBV18; d_call: TRBD2; clone_size: -; j_call: TRBJ2-1; cdr3_aa: CASSPPVAGEKVPQFF
v_call: TRBV19; d_call: -; clone_size: -; j_call: TRBJ1-1; cdr3_aa: CASTTLGGGRTEAFF
v_call: TRBV2; d_call: TRBD1; clone_size: few; j_call: TRBJ1-5; cdr3_aa: CASSSGGNQPQHF
v_call: TRBV5-6; d_call: -; clone_size: once; j_call: TRBJ2-7; cdr3_aa: CASSLGVGSVSYEQYF
v_call: TRBV4-2; d_call: TRBD2; clone_size: -; j_call: TRBJ2-1; cdr3_aa: CASSQLAGGPHNEQFF
v_call: TRBV11-2; d_call: -; clone_size: once; j_call: TRBJ2-1; cdr3_aa: CASSIQGGQSDEQFF
v_call: TRBV28; d_call: TRBD1; clone_size: once; j_call: TRBJ1-2; cdr3_aa: CASSLTPRWTGGYGYTF
v_call: TRBV10-2; d_call: -; clone_size: -; j_call: TRBJ2-1; cdr3_aa: CASSESTWNEQFF
v_call: TRBV30; d_call: -; clone_size: -; j_call: TRBJ1-2; cdr3_aa: CAWNSGNYGYTF
v_call: TRBV10-3; d_call: TRBD2; clone_size: -; j_call: TRBJ2-3; cdr3_aa: CAISDTSGIITDTQYF
v_call: TRBV29-1; d_call: TRBD1; clone_size: -; j_call: TRBJ1-2; cdr3_aa: CSVDRGQGSGYTF
v_call: TRBV19; d_call: -; clone_size: -; j_call: TRBJ2-2; cdr3_aa: CASILDNTGELFF
v_call: TRBV2; d_call: -; clone_size: -; j_call: TRBJ2-5; cdr3_aa: CASLFGVEETQYF
v_call: TRBV5-6; d_call: TRBD2; clone_size: -; j_call: TRBJ2-1; cdr3_aa: CASSLGLAGRNEQFF
v_call: TRBV6-5; d_call: -; clone_size: -; j_call: TRBJ2-2; cdr3_aa: CASSYSRRSGELFF